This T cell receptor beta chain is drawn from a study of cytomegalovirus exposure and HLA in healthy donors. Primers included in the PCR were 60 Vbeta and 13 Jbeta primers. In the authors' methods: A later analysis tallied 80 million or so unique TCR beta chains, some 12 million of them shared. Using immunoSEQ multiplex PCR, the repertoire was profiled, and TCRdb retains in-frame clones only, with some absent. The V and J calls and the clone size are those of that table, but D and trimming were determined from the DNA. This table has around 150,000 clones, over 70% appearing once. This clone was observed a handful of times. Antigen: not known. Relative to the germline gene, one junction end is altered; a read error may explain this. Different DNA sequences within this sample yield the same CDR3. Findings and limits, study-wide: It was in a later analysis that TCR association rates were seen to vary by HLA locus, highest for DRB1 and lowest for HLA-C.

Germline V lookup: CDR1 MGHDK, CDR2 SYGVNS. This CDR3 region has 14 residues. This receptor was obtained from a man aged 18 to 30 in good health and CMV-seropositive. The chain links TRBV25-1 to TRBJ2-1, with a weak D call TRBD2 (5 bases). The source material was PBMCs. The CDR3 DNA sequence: TGTGCCAGCAGTGAAGGGCGGGCGGTTAATGAGCACTTCTTC. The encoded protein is CASSEGRAVNEHFF.